The 9 T cell receptor beta chains reported below all come from one sample, sequenced in a study of cytomegalovirus exposure and HLA in healthy donors. In the PCR, 60 Vbeta and 13 Jbeta primers were used. This table comes from immunoSEQ multiplex PCR, and its TCRdb copy is limited to in-frame clones, with some not included. The top ten clones hold about 4.4% of a sample with about 190,000 clones, under 80% of them seen once. Sequenced input: PBMCs. Every receptor here comes from a man aged 25 to 40 in good health and CMV-seropositive.

This sequence joins TRBV5-4 and TRBJ2-1; D may be TRBD2 (5 bases). CDR3 length: 16 residues. Germline CDR1 is SGHNT and CDR2 is YYREEE (reference sequence). The ends were cut back, 0 bases at V and 8 bases at J, with 18 bases in the middle. The CDR3 DNA is TGTGCCAGCAGCTTGGGTACGGCGGTGGGAGCGGATGAGCAGTTCTTC. Translated, it gives CASSLGTAVGADEQFF.

The chain links TRBV7-2 to TRBJ1-5; weak D call: TRBD1 (6 bases). Germline V gene lookup returns CDR1 SGHTA and CDR2 FQGNSA. This CDR3 region has 15 residues. V was trimmed by 1 base and J by 7 bases, leaving 14 bases between them. The CDR3 bases are TGTGCCAGCAGCTTAGGCGGGGGGGCGAGGCAGCCCCAGCATTTT. Protein sequence: CASSLGGGARQPQHF.

This clone was picked up one time. V usage is TRBV5-1 and J usage is TRBJ1-3, with 10 bases fitting TRBD1. V was clipped by 4 bases and J by 2 bases; unmatched bases: 9. Germline assignment: CDR1 SGHRS and CDR2 YFSETQ. The CDR3 is made up of 17 amino acids. The CDR3 DNA sequence: TGCGCCAGCAGCCTTAACCCGGGACAGGGGACTGGAAACACCATATATTTT. Translating gives CASSLNPGQGTGNTIYF.

The chain uses TRBV18 and TRBJ1-5, with 8 bases lining up with TRBD1. The CDR3 sequence is 19 residues long. The V segment lost 3 bases and the J segment 0 bases; nucleotides outside the gene matches: 13. Germline V gene data show CDR1 as KGHSH and CDR2 as LQKENI. The DNA of the CDR3 is TGTGCCAGCTCACCTCTACAGGTTTTTGGGACAGGTAGCAATCAGCCCCAGCATTTT. It codes for CASSPLQVFGTGSNQPQHF.

The gene calls are TRBV7-2 and TRBJ2-5; 7 bases map to TRBD1. This CDR3 comprises 18 residues. With 1 base clipped from V and 4 bases from J, the junction kept 15 bases outside the gene matches. Per the germline V gene, CDR1 is SGHTA and CDR2 is FQGNSA. This CDR3 is CASSLEERRDSPRETQYF. The CDR3 nucleotides read TGTGCCAGCAGCTTAGAGGAGAGAAGGGACAGCCCGAGAGAGACCCAGTACTTC.

The chain is built from TRBV7-2 and TRBJ1-1; D is ambiguous. The V gene lost 3 bases and the J gene lost 5 bases, with 19 bases spanning the gap. Germline CDR1 SGHTA, CDR2 FQGNSA. The CDR3 runs 16 residues. DNA for the CDR3: TGTGCCAGCAGCTTCACCCCTCTAGGCCCAACAACTGAAGCTTTCTTT. This sequence encodes CASSFTPLGPTTEAFF.

This clone was seen more than once but under ten times. The rearrangement links TRBV13 to TRBJ1-1; D not resolved. The V and J ends lost 2 bases and 0 bases respectively, with 4 bases between them. CDR3 length equals 13 residues. Germline V gives CDR1 PRHDT, CDR2 FYEKMQ (reference sequence). Here the CDR3 reads CASSLFMNTEAFF. The CDR3 DNA is TGTGCCAGCAGCTTATTTATGAACACTGAAGCTTTCTTT.

V and J are TRBV11-3 and TRBJ2-2; TRBD1 might be the D (5 bases). CDR1 is SGHNT and CDR2 is YENEEA in the germline V gene. The CDR3 loop spans 14 amino acids. The V end was cut by 2 bases, the J end by 6 bases, with 10 bases between. The CDR3 here is CASSLFDSSGELFF. The CDR3 DNA is TGTGCCAGCAGCTTATTTGACAGCTCCGGGGAGCTGTTTTTT. Based on the CDR3 plus reference TRBV11-3 and TRBJ2-2, the full variable domain is EAGVVQSPRYKIIEKKQPVAFWCNPISGHNTLYWYLQNLGQGPELLIRYENEEAVDDSQLPKDRFSAERLKGVDSTLKIQPAELGDSAVYLCASSLFDSSGELFFGEGSRLTVL.

V and J are TRBV5-8 and TRBJ2-3; 10 bases match TRBD1. Losses at the gene ends were 2 bases for V and 3 bases for J; bases not matched to a gene: 6. CDR1 is SGHTS and CDR2 is YDEGEE in the germline V gene. The CDR3 contains 16 residues. Here the CDR3 reads CASSFPRTGGTDTQYF. The CDR3 DNA reads TGTGCCAGCAGCTTCCCCCGGACAGGGGGGACAGATACGCAGTATTTT. Using reference TRBV5-8 and TRBJ2-3 for the parts outside the CDR3, the full variable domain is EAGVTQSPTHLIKTRGQQATLRCSPISGHTSVYWYQQALGLGLQFLLWYDEGEERNRGNFPPRFSGRQFPNYSSELNVNALELEDSALYLCASSFPRTGGTDTQYFGPGTRLTVL.